This T cell receptor (beta chain) was observed in a study of CD8 T cells in Susac syndrome. An amount of RNA that ranged from about 0.45 to 1 ug was reverse transcribed with random hexamers. Using its own MiXCR run on the immunoSEQ multiplex PCR reads, TCRdb lists one record per CDR3 protein. The repertoire holds approximately 190,000 distinct CDR3 sequences, with about 91% as singletons. The count of this clonotype is one. CDR1 and CDR2 (germline): SGHNT, YYREEE (reference sequence). V lost 0 bases and J 1 base, leaving 8 bases between the germline ends. CDR3 length: 16 residues. Sample: CD4+ T cells from PBMCs. The TCR originated in a human donor with Susac syndrome. The J gene is TRBJ2-6, the V gene TRBV5-4; no clear D gene. Here the CDR3 DNA reads TGTGCCAGCAGCTTGGTACGGGCGTCTGGGGCCAACGTCCTGACTTTC. Its translation is CASSLVRASGANVLTF.